These 8 T cell receptor beta chains were sequenced from one sample in a study of shared T cell receptors in the human thymus. Assay: immunoSEQ multiplex PCR; the TCRdb copy retains only in-frame clones and omits some. The sample carries hundreds of thousands of clones, more than 70% recorded once. These data are also associated with another study on human thymus T cells.

Sequencing was done on a sample of thymocytes. The receptors shown here come from a boy younger than two with a congenital heart defect.

The chain recombines TRBV25-1 with TRBJ2-1; TRBD2 agrees at 8 bases. The length of the CDR3 is 16 residues. CDR1 and CDR2 from the germline V gene are MGHDK and SYGVNS. In DNA form, the CDR3 reads TGTGCTACTCGGCCTAGCGGGCCCCATATCTACAATGAGCAGTTCTTC. As protein: CATRPSGPHIYNEQFF.

The chain uses TRBV7-8 and TRBJ1-2, with 8 bases identical to TRBD1. The CDR3 sequence is 16 residues long. J was trimmed by 5 bases and V by 5 bases; bases with no gene match: 13. CDR1 is SGHVS, CDR2 FQNEAQ, per germline. In nucleotides, the CDR3 is TGTGCCAGCAGCCCAAACGAACAAACAGGGGGGTATGGCTACACCTTC. Translated: CASSPNEQTGGYGYTF. The full variable domain, completed using reference TRBV7-8 and TRBJ1-2, is GAGVSQSPRYKVAKRGQDVALRCDPISGHVSLFWYQQALGQGPEFLTYFQNEAQLDKSGLPSDRFFAERPEGSVSTLKIQRTQQEDSAVYLCASSPNEQTGGYGYTFGSGTRLTVV.

The genes are TRBV10-1 and TRBJ2-7; 8 positions match TRBD1. Germline V lookup: CDR1 WNHNN, CDR2 SYGVQD (reference sequence). This CDR3 is 13 amino acids long. V trimming: 2 bases; J trimming: 4 bases; junction bases outside the gene matches: 1. CDR3 amino acids: CASSEDRGYEQYF. DNA for the CDR3: TGCGCCAGCAGTGAGGACAGGGGATACGAGCAGTACTTC.

The chain links TRBV27 to TRBJ1-1; 9 bases align to TRBD1. This CDR3 region has 16 residues. Germline V gene data show CDR1 as MNHEY and CDR2 as SMNVEV (reference sequence). V shed 4 bases, J shed 5 bases, and the junction held 11 bases outside the gene matches. The CDR3 DNA reads TGTGCCAGCAGTTCGCGACAGGGGGTAGGTGGGACTGAAGCTTTCTTT. It specifies CASSSRQGVGGTEAFF.

This chain links TRBV6-4 with TRBJ1-2; no definite D call. Germline CDR1 and CDR2: MRHNA and SNTAGT. The CDR3 is made up of 15 amino acids. Deletions cut 0 bases from V and 6 bases from J, with 14 bases between. The CDR3 region is CASSDSLGSTHGYTF. The CDR3 region has the DNA TGTGCCAGCAGTGACTCGCTAGGCTCAACCCATGGCTACACCTTC.

J is TRBJ2-5 and V is TRBV29-1; possibly TRBD2 for D (5 bases). Germline lookup yields CDR1 SQVTM and CDR2 ANQGSEA. Trimming cost V 3 bases and J 2 bases, with 10 bases left between them. CDR3 length equals 13 residues. The DNA for the CDR3 is TGCAGCGTTGAGGTCCCGGGGCAAGAGACCCAGTACTTC. Translated: CSVEVPGQETQYF.

The chain couples TRBV6-1 to TRBJ2-3; D is perhaps TRBD1 (6 bases). This CDR3 region has 14 residues. The germline gives CDR1 MNHNS, CDR2 SASEGT. V lost 6 bases and J 2 bases, leaving 12 bases between the germline ends. The CDR3 DNA is TGTGCCAGCAGACAGGGATCCGACACAGATACGCAGTATTTT. Its translation: CASRQGSDTDTQYF.

This clone was seen a few times. The chain employs TRBV19 and TRBJ1-2; D not resolved. The CDR3 spans 14 residues. In germline, CDR1 is LNHDA, CDR2 SQIVND (reference sequence). Trimming stripped 3 bases from V and 6 bases from J, with 14 bases between. The DNA for the CDR3 is TGTGCCAGTAGTATGGGCGGTAGGGAGGATGGCTACACCTTC. It codes for CASSMGGREDGYTF.